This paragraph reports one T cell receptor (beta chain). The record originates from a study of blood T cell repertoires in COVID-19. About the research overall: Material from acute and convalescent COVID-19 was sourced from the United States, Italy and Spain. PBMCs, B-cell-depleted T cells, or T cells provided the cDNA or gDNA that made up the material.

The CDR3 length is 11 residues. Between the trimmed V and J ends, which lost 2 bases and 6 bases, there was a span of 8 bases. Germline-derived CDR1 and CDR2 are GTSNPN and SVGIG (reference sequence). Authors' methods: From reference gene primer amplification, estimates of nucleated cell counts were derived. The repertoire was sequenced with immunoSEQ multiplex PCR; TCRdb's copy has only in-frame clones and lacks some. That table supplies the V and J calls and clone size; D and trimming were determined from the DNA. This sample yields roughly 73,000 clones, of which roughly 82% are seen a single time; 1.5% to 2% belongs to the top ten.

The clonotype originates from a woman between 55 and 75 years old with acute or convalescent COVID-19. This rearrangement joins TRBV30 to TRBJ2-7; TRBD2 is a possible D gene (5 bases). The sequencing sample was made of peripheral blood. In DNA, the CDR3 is TGTGCCTGGAGTCGGGGTTTCGAGCAGTACTTC. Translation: CAWSRGFEQYF.